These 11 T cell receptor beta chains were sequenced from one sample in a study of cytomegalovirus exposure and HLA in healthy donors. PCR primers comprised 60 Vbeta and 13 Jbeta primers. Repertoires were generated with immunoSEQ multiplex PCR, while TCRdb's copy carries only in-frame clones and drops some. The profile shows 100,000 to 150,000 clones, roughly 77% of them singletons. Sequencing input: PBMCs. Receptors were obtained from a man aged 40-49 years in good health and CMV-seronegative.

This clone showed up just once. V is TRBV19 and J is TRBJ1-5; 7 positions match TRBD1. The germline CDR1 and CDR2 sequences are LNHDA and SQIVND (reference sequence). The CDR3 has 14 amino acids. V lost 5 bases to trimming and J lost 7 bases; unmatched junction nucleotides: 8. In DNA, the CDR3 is TGTGCCAGTAGTTACCAGGGGGAGAGGCAGCCCCAGCATTTT. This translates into CASSYQGERQPQHF.

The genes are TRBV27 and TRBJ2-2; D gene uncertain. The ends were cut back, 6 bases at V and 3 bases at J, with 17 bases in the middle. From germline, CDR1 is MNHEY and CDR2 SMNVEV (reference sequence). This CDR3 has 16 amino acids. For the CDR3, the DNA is TGTGCCAGCAGCTTCGACACAAACCCTGACACCGGGGAGCTGTTTTTT. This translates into CASSFDTNPDTGELFF.

Here the CDR3 reads CASSYGAGGNNQPQHF. DNA for the CDR3: TGTGCCAGCAGTTACGGGGCAGGGGGGAACAATCAGCCCCAGCATTTT. This sequence joins TRBV6-6 and TRBJ1-5, with 7 bases aligning to TRBD1. V lost 2 bases and J lost 3; bases outside the gene matches: 7. Germline-derived CDR1 and CDR2 are MNHNY and SVGAGI (reference sequence). The CDR3 length is 16 residues.

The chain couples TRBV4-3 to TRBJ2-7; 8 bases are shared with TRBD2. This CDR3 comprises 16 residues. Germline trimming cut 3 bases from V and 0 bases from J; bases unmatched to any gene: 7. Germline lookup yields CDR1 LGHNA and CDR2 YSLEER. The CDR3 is CASSHLTSGFSYEQYF. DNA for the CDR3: TGCGCCAGCAGCCACCTTACTAGCGGTTTCTCCTACGAGCAGTACTTC.

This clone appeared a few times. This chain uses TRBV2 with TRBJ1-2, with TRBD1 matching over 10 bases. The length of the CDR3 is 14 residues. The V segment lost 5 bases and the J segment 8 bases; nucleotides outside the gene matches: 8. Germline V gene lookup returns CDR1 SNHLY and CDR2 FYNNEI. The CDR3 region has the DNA TGTGCCAGCAGTAGGGACAGGGGAGAGGACGGCTACACCTTC. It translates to CASSRDRGEDGYTF.

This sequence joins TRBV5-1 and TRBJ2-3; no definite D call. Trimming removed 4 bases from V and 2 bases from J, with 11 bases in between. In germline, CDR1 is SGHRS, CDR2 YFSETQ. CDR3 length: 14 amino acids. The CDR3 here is CASSGGRNTDTQYF. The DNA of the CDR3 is TGCGCCAGCAGCGGCGGAAGGAACACAGATACGCAGTATTTT.

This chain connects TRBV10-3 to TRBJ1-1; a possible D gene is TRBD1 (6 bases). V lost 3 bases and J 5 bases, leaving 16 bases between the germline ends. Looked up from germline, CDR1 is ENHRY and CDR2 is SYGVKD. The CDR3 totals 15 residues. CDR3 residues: CAISDEQGGLTEAFF. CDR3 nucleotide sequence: TGTGCCATCAGTGATGAACAGGGTGGCTTGACTGAAGCTTTCTTT.

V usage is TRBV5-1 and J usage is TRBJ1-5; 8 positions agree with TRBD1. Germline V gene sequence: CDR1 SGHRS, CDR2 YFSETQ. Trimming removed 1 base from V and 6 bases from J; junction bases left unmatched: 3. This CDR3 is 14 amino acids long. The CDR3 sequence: CASSLQGAGQPQHF. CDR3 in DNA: TGCGCCAGCAGCTTGCAGGGGGCTGGTCAGCCCCAGCATTTT.

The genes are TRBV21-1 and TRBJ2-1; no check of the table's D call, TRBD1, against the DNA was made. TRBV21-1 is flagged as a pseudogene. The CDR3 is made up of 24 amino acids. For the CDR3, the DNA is TGTGCCCCTACGGGGGCTGTTTTTGTACAAAGCTGTAACATTGTGGGGACAGGGTTGCATGAGCAGTTCTTC. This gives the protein CAPTGAVFVQSCNIVGTGLHEQFF.

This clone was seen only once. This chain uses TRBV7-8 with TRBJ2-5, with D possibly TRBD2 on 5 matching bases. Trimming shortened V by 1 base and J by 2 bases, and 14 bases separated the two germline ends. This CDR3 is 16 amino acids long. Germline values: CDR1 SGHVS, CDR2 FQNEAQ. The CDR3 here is CASSLGSGIGQETQYF. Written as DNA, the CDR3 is TGTGCCAGCAGCTTAGGGTCCGGGATAGGGCAAGAGACCCAGTACTTC.

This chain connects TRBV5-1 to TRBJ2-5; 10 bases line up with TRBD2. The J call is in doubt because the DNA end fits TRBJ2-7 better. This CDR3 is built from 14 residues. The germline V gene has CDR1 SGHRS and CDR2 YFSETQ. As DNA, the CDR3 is TGCGCCAGCAGCCCCAGCGGGGGGGCTTACGAGCAGTACTTC. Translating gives CASSPSGGAYEQYF.